This T cell receptor beta chain was identified during a study of CD8+ T cells in alopecia areata. Study background: Treated patients took oral tofacitinib at 5 to 10 mg twice daily. Dosing spanned 6 to 18 months on tofacitinib, then 6 months off drug. General observations from the study: In patients, TCRs were shared less clearly than in mice, and HLA may possibly be involved. Higher clonality and more expanded CD8+ clones appeared in lesional than normal scalp.

Trimming left V 1 base short and J 5 bases short, with 15 bases between. The CDR3 runs 16 residues. Germline assignment: CDR1 MDHEN and CDR2 SYDVKM. Isolated RNA was reverse transcribed into cDNA used as the sequencing template. Repertoires were generated with immunoSEQ multiplex PCR, while TCRdb's copy carries only in-frame clones and drops some. The sample records about 120,000 clones, roughly two fifths being singletons. This clone appeared a few times. Its antigen is as yet unknown. This sequence joins TRBV28 and TRBJ2-1; the D gene is possibly TRBD2 (6 bases). Sequenced: CD4+ T cells sorted from blood. The origin of this receptor is a human donor with alopecia areata. The CDR3 loop reads CASSLYRERADNEQFF. The DNA of the CDR3 is TGTGCCAGCAGTTTATACCGGGAGCGGGCCGACAATGAGCAGTTCTTC.